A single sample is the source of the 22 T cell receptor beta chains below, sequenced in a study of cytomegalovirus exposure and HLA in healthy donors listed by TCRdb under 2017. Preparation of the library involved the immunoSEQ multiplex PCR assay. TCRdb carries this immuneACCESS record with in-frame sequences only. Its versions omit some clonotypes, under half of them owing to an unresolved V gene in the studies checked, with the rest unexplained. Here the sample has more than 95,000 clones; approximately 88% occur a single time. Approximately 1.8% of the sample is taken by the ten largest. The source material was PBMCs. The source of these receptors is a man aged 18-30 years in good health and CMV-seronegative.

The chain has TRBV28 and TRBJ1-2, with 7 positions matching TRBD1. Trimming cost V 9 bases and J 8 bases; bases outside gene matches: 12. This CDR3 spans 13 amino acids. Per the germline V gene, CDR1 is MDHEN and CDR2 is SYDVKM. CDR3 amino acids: CASTGQMMVGYTF. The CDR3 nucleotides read TGTGCCAGTACGGGACAGATGATGGTGGGCTACACCTTC.

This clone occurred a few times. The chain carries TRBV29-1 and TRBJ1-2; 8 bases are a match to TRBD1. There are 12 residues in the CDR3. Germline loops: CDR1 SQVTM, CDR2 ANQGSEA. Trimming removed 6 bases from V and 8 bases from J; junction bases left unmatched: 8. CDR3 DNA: TGCAGCGTCGCAGGACAGGGCAGCGGCTACACCTTC. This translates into CSVAGQGSGYTF.

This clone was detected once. CDR3 DNA: TGTGCCAGCAGCTTAGTTGGCAGGGGTGGGGGCACTGAAGCTTTCTTT. Its protein product is CASSLVGRGGGTEAFF. V gene TRBV11-2 combines with J gene TRBJ1-1; TRBD1 might be the D (6 bases). Trimming pared 1 base from V and 4 bases from J, leaving 16 bases between. The germline gives CDR1 SGHAT, CDR2 FQNNGV. This CDR3 comprises 16 residues. The variable domain in full, with the rest retrieved from reference TRBV11-2 and TRBJ1-1, is EAGVAQSPRYKIIEKRQSVAFWCNPISGHATLYWYQQILGQGPKLLIQFQNNGVVDDSQLPKDRFSAERLKGVDSTLKIQPAKLEDSAVYLCASSLVGRGGGTEAFFGQGTRLTVV.

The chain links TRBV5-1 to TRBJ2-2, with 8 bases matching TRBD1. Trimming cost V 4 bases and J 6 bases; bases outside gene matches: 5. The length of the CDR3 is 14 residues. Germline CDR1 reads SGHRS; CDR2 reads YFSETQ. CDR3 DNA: TGCGCCAGCAGCGGGGGACAGGCATCCGGGGAGCTGTTTTTT. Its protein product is CASSGGQASGELFF. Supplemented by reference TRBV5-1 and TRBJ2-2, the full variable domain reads KAGVTQTPRYLIKTRGQQVTLSCSPISGHRSVSWYQQTPGQGLQFLFEYFSETQRNKGNFPGRFSGRQFSNSRSEMNVSTLELGDSALYLCASSGGQASGELFFGEGSRLTVL.

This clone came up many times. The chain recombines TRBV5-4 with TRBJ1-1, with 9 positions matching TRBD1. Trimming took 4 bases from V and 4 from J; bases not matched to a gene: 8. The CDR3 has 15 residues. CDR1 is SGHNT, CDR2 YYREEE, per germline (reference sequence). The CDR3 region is CASSPSRGQGTEAFF. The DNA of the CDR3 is TGTGCCAGCAGCCCGAGCAGGGGACAGGGCACTGAAGCTTTCTTT.

Written as DNA, the CDR3 is TGTGCCAGCAGCACGGGGGGAAGACAGCTCATGGGTTCACCCCTCCACTTT. Translation gives CASSTGGRQLMGSPLHF. The chain carries TRBV2 and TRBJ1-6; tentatively, D is TRBD1 (5 bases). Germline V gives CDR1 SNHLY, CDR2 FYNNEI. The CDR3 is 17 residues long. V was pared by 6 bases and J by 9 bases, with 24 bases between.

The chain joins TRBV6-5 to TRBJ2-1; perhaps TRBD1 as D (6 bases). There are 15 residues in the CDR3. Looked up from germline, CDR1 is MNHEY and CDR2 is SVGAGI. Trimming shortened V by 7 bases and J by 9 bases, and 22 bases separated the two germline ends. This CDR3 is CASNSMGASLGEQFF. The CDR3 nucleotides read TGTGCCAGCAATAGCATGGGGGCCTCTCTGGGTGAGCAGTTCTTC.

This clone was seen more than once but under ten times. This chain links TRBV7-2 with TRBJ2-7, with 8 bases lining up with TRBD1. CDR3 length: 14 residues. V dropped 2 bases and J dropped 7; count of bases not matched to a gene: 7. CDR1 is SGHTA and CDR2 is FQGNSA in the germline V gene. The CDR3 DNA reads TGTGCCAGCAGCTTACAAGACAGGGGCGGAGAGCAGTACTTC. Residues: CASSLQDRGGEQYF.

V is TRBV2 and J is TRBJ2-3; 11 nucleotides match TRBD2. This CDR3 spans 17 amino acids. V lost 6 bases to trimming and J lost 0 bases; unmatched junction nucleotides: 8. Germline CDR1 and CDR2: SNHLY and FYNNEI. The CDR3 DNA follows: TGTGCCAGCAGGTATCCGGGACTAGCGGTTAGCACAGATACGCAGTATTTT. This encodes CASRYPGLAVSTDTQYF.

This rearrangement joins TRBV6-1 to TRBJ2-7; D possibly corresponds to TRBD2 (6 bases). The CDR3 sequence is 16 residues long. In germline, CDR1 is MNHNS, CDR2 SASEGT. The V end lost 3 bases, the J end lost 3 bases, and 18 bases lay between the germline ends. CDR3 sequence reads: CASSDAGLAISYEQYF. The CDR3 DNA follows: TGTGCCAGCAGTGACGCCGGCCTAGCGATCAGCTACGAGCAGTACTTC.

CDR3 amino acids: CASSISPLSGTEAFF. In nucleotides, the CDR3 is TGTGCCAGTAGTATTTCCCCGCTTTCAGGAACTGAAGCTTTCTTT. J is TRBJ1-1 and V is TRBV19; D gene uncertain. The CDR3 is made up of 15 amino acids. The germline gives CDR1 LNHDA, CDR2 SQIVND (reference sequence). Trimming stripped 3 bases from V and 5 bases from J, with 16 bases between.

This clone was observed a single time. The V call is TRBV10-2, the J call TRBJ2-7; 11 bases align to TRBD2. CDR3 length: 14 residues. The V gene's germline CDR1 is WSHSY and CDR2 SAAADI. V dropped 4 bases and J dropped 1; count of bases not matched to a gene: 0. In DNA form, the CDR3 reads TGCGCCAGCAGTGGACTAGCGGGATCCTACGAGCAGTACTTC. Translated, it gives CASSGLAGSYEQYF.

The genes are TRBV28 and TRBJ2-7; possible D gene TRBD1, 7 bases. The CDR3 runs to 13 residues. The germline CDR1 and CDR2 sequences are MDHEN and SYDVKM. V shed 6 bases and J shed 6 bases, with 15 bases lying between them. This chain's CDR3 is CASRVAGGSEQYF. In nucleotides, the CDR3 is TGTGCCAGCAGGGTGGCAGGGGGGTCCGAGCAGTACTTC.

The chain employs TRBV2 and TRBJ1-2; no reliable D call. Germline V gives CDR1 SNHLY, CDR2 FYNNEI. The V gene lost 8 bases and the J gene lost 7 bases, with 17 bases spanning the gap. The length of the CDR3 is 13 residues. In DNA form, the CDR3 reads TGTGCCAGCCTCGGAGTGGTTCTCGGTGGCTACACCTTC. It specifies CASLGVVLGGYTF.

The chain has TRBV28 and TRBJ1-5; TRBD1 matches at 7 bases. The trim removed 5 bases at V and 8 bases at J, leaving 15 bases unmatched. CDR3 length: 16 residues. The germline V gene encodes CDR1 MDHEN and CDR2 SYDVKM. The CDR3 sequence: CASSTQRTGWGEPQHF. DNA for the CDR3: TGTGCCAGCAGTACACAACGGACAGGTTGGGGGGAGCCCCAGCATTTT. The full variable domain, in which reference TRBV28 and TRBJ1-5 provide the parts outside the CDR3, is DVKVTQSSRYLVKRTGEKVFLECVQDMDHENMFWYRQDPGLGLRLIYFSYDVKMKEKGDIPEGYSVSREKKERFSLILESASTNQTSMYLCASSTQRTGWGEPQHFGDGTRLSIL.

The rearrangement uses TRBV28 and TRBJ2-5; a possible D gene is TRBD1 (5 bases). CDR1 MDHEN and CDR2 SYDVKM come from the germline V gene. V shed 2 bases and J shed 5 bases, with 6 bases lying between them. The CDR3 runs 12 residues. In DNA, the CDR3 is TGTGCCAGCAGTTTAAGGGGCGAGACCCAGTACTTC. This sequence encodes CASSLRGETQYF.

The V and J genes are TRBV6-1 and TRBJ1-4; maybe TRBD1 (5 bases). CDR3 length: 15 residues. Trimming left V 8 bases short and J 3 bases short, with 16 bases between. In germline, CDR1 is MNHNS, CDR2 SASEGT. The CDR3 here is CASSNRGTSNEKLFF. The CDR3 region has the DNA TGTGCCAGCTCGAATCGGGGGACCTCTAATGAAAAACTGTTTTTT.

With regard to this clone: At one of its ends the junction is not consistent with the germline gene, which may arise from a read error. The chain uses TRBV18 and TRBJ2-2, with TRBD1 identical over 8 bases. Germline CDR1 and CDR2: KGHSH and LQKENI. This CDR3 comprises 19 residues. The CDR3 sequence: CASSTPGTGPPSFTGELFF. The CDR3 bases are TGTGCCAGCTCAACACCCGGGACAGGTCCCCCCTCTTTCACCGGGGAGCTGTTTTTT.

CDR3 nucleotides: TGTGCCTGGGGACAGGCGGGGTCCACCGGGGAGCTGTTTTTT. Protein sequence: CAWGQAGSTGELFF. The genes are TRBV30 and TRBJ2-2; D might be TRBD1 (7 bases). Per the germline V gene, CDR1 is GTSNPN and CDR2 is SVGIG (reference sequence). V was trimmed by 5 bases and J by 4 bases, leaving 14 bases between them. The CDR3 runs to 14 residues. Drawing the rest from reference TRBV30 and TRBJ2-2, the complete variable domain is SQTIHQWPATLVQPVGSPLSLECTVEGTSNPNLYWYRQAAGRGLQLLFYSVGIGQISSEVPQNLSASRPQDRQFILSSKKLLLSDSGFYLCAWGQAGSTGELFFGEGSRLTVL.

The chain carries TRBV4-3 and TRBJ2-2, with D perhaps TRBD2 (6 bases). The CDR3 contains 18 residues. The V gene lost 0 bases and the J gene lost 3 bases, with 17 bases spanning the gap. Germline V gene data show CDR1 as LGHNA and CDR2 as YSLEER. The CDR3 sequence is CASSQDGVTGGDTGELFF. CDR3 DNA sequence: TGCGCCAGCAGCCAAGATGGTGTCACCGGGGGAGACACCGGGGAGCTGTTTTTT.

Here the CDR3 reads CASSERRGYFTEAFF. The CDR3 DNA reads TGTGCCAGCAGTGAACGTCGGGGGTACTTCACTGAAGCTTTCTTT. The chain links TRBV6-1 to TRBJ1-1, with D tentatively TRBD1 (5 bases). The germline gives CDR1 MNHNS, CDR2 SASEGT. V lost 2 bases and J lost 4, with 14 bases in between. The CDR3 sequence is 15 residues long.

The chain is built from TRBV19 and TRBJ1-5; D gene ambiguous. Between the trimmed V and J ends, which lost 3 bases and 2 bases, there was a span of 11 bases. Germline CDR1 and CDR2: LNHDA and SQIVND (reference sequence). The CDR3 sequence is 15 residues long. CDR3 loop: CASSIFILGNQPQHF. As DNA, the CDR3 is TGTGCCAGTAGTATTTTTATTCTTGGCAATCAGCCCCAGCATTTT.